This note documents a single TCR beta chain sequence. The antigen remains unidentified. The record originates from a study of vaccination and CD4 T cells after COVID-19. Looking at the study overall: Median time from second vaccine dose to sampling was about 77 days (14 to 241). Researchers treated cells with overlapping spike peptides taken from SARS-CoV-2, HCoV-NL63, HCoV-OC43 and HCoV-229E. Among convalescent patients, a few were sampled at day 14 and at days 161 to 241 post-vaccination.

With V trimmed by 6 bases and J by 2 bases, 7 bases remained unmatched. CDR3 length equals 15 residues. Germline CDR1 reads MNHNS; CDR2 reads SASEGT. Cultured CD4+ T-cell DNA underwent Oncomine TCR Beta short-read sequencing. Each CDR3 protein gets one entry after TCRdb re-called the PCR reads with MiXCR. Among under 20,000 distinct CDR3 sequences listed, roughly 49% were seen once. Time point indicated: late sampling 161 to 241 days after vaccination in a few convalescent patients. Treatment in this sample: approximately 10-day PBMC culture with coronavirus spike peptide pools or control peptides (ViraFEST assay).

This chain uses TRBV6-1 with TRBJ2-7, with TRBD2 identical over 10 bases. The input for sequencing was CD4+ T cells from blood, cultured in vitro, taken about 7 months after SARS-CoV-2 vaccination. The source is a human donor who had recovered from COVID-19. The CDR3 DNA reads TGTGCCAGCAGAGGGACTAGCGCCGCACCCTACGAGCAGTACTTC. Protein: CASRGTSAAPYEQYF.